Shown below are 19 T cell receptor beta chains from a single sample sequenced in a study of metastatic and nonmetastatic thyroid tumors. Nobody among the patients had been given any treatment before thyroid surgery. With MiXCR, TCRdb reprocessed the PCR reads. This table has under 20,000 clones, 30% to 40% appearing once. Sequenced sample: tumor tissue. All receptors derive from a male donor with papillary thyroid cancer or a benign thyroid nodule (not recorded which). Some clones in this sample may be carry-over from other donors' samples.

The V gene is TRBV6-2 or TRBV6-3, the J gene TRBJ2-7; 11 positions match TRBD2. V shed 7 bases and J 3 bases; nucleotides not matched to a gene: 11. CDR1 MNHEY and CDR2 SVGEGT come from the germline V gene. The CDR3 consists of 16 residues. This CDR3 is CASKLTSGDSYYEQYF. CDR3 in DNA: TGTGCCAGCAAACTGACTAGCGGGGACTCCTACTACGAGCAGTACTTC.

This clone was seen a few times. The chain is built from TRBV28 and TRBJ1-5; possible D gene TRBD1, 6 bases. Germline V CDR1 and CDR2: MDHEN, SYDVKM. The V end lost 2 bases, the J end lost 5 bases, and 19 bases lay between the germline ends. The CDR3 has 17 residues. For the CDR3, the DNA is TGTGCCAGCAGTTTACCAGGGGCGCGTATACCTTATCAGCCCCAGCATTTT. It is translated as CASSLPGARIPYQPQHF.

The chain links TRBV6-5 to TRBJ2-1, with D tentatively TRBD2 (6 bases). The V end lost 0 bases, the J end lost 5 bases, and 8 bases lay between the germline ends. The CDR3 contains 14 residues. Germline CDR1 is MNHEY and CDR2 is SVGAGI. CDR3 region: CASSYSLADNEQFF. The CDR3 DNA follows: TGTGCCAGCAGTTACTCACTAGCTGACAATGAGCAGTTCTTC.

This clone was found many times. The chain is built from TRBV5-4 and TRBJ2-1, with 8 bases identical to TRBD1. With 4 bases clipped from V and 5 bases from J, the junction kept 5 bases outside the gene matches. The CDR3 loop spans 14 amino acids. The germline V gene encodes CDR1 SGHNT and CDR2 YYREEE (reference sequence). CDR3 bases: TGTGCCAGCAGCGCGGACAGGGCTAACAATGAGCAGTTCTTC. Protein product: CASSADRANNEQFF.

Many counts were recorded for this clone. This sequence joins TRBV2 and TRBJ2-5, with TRBD2 as a possible D gene (7 bases). This CDR3 region has 16 residues. V lost 9 bases and J lost 5, with 25 bases in between. Germline V gene lookup returns CDR1 SNHLY and CDR2 FYNNEI. The CDR3 bases are TGTGCCAGTAACGGGGGGCTAGCGCGGGTCGGGGAGACCCAGTACTTC. Translated: CASNGGLARVGETQYF.

Note on this clone: Since the CDR3 does not end with the conserved phenylalanine or tryptophan, this likely comes from a read error. Here the CDR3 reads CATSSEGTGDGEAFL. CDR3 nucleotide sequence: TGTGCCACCAGCTCCGAGGGGACCGGGGACGGTGAAGCTTTCTTA. The chain uses TRBV15 and TRBJ1-1; tentative D call: TRBD1 (5 bases). The CDR3 length is 15 residues. Germline V CDR1 and CDR2: LNHNV, YYDKDF (reference sequence). Trimming took 5 bases from V and 7 from J, leaving 20 bases between them.

This clone occurred a few times. The chain links TRBV7-2 to TRBJ2-1; 13 bases are a match to TRBD2. Germline CDR1 SGHTA, CDR2 FQGNSA. V lost 4 bases to trimming and J lost 4 bases; unmatched junction nucleotides: 13. The CDR3 is 19 residues long. The CDR3 reads CASSYGLAGAAKSYNEQFF. The CDR3 DNA is TGTGCCAGCAGCTACGGACTAGCGGGAGCCGCCAAATCTTACAATGAGCAGTTCTTC. The complete variable domain, with remaining parts taken from reference TRBV7-2 and TRBJ2-1, reads GAGVSQSPSNKVTEKGKDVELRCDPISGHTALYWYRQSLGQGLEFLIYFQGNSAPDKSGLPSDRFSAERTGGSVSTLTIQRTQQEDSAVYLCASSYGLAGAAKSYNEQFFGPGTRLTVL.

This rearrangement joins TRBV5-1 to TRBJ2-3, with 9 bases aligning to TRBD1. There are 17 residues in the CDR3. Trimming removed 0 bases from V and 7 bases from J; junction bases left unmatched: 12. CDR1 and CDR2 from the germline V gene are SGHRS and YFSETQ. CDR3 sequence: CASSLGDRGSLGYTQYF. CDR3 DNA sequence: TGCGCCAGCAGCTTGGGAGACAGGGGGTCCCTCGGGTATACGCAGTATTTT.

The rearrangement uses TRBV20-1 and TRBJ2-7; tentative D call: TRBD2 (6 bases). The germline CDR1 and CDR2 sequences are DFQATT and SNEGSKA (reference sequence). Trimming pared 7 bases from V and 7 bases from J, leaving 14 bases between. The CDR3 runs to 11 residues. CDR3 protein: CSVWGVGEQYF. CDR3 coding DNA: TGCAGTGTCTGGGGGGTGGGGGAGCAGTACTTC.

The sample holds many counts of this clone. The chain is built from TRBV19 and TRBJ2-7, with TRBD2 matching over 10 bases. The CDR3 consists of 16 residues. With V trimmed by 8 bases and J by 1 base, 11 bases remained unmatched. The germline V gene encodes CDR1 LNHDA and CDR2 SQIVND (reference sequence). Here the CDR3 reads CASSGFGLAASYEQYF. The CDR3 DNA reads as TGTGCCAGTTCCGGATTTGGACTAGCGGCATCCTACGAGCAGTACTTC.

A few counts support this clone. The chain recombines TRBV2 with TRBJ2-7, with 8 bases matching TRBD2. The germline V gene encodes CDR1 SNHLY and CDR2 FYNNEI. After removal of 7 bases from V and 0 bases from J, the junction contained 8 bases not matched to a gene. The CDR3 extends over 15 amino acids. The chain's CDR3 is CASMREAVSSYEQYF. The CDR3 bases are TGTGCCAGCATGCGGGAGGCGGTGAGCTCCTACGAGCAGTACTTC. Drawing the rest from reference TRBV2 and TRBJ2-7, the complete variable domain is EPEVTQTPSHQVTQMGQEVILRCVPISNHLYFYWYRQILGQKVEFLVSFYNNEISEKSEIFDDQFSVERPDGSNFTLKIRSTKLEDSAMYFCASMREAVSSYEQYFGPGTRLTVT.

Points on this clone: The CDR3 does not close with the conserved phenylalanine or tryptophan, likely indicating a read error. As DNA, the CDR3 is TGTGCCAGCAGTCAGCAGCAGGGAAATGCACCCCTCCACTTA. It yields the protein CASSQQQGNAPLHL. The chain links TRBV7-2 to TRBJ1-6, with a tentative D call TRBD1 (5 bases). V lost 6 bases to trimming and J lost 11 bases, with 17 bases between them. The CDR3 is 14 residues long. The germline V gene has CDR1 SGHTA and CDR2 FQGNSA.

This clone was recorded at least ten times. The chain employs TRBV4-1 and TRBJ2-3, with 8 positions matching TRBD2. Germline loops: CDR1 MGHRA, CDR2 YSYEKL. The V gene end was trimmed by 1 base and the J gene end by 5 bases; junction bases not matched to a gene: 11. The CDR3 sequence is 17 residues long. The CDR3 region is CASSQARGLADKDTQYF. The CDR3 DNA reads as TGCGCCAGCAGCCAAGCCAGAGGACTAGCCGATAAAGATACGCAGTATTTT.

This clone is termed medium-sized. This sequence joins TRBV7-8 and TRBJ2-1, with 11 positions matching TRBD2. J lost 5 bases, V lost 5 bases, and 8 bases had no gene match. This CDR3 contains 16 residues. Germline V gives CDR1 SGHVS, CDR2 FQNEAQ. The CDR3 region has the DNA TGTGCCAGCAGCCCGCGACTAGCGGGATTAAACAATGAGCAGTTCTTC. It encodes CASSPRLAGLNNEQFF.

The V gene is TRBV6-4, the J gene TRBJ1-2, with D unresolved. CDR1 is MRHNA, CDR2 SNTAGT, per germline. V shed 2 bases and J shed 8 bases, with 18 bases lying between them. This CDR3 comprises 15 residues. CDR3 amino acids: CASSDRRVKLEGYTF. CDR3 DNA: TGTGCCAGCAGTGACAGGAGAGTAAAGCTAGAGGGCTACACCTTC.

This clone was seen ten or more times. The genes are TRBV3-1 and TRBJ1-1, with D maybe TRBD1 (6 bases). The CDR3 length is 12 residues. With 3 bases removed from V and 9 bases from J, the gap between germline ends came to 11 bases. The germline V gene has CDR1 LGHDT and CDR2 YNNKEL (reference sequence). In DNA form, the CDR3 reads TGTGCCAGCAGCCACCCGGGGGCTCAAGCTTTCTTT. This encodes CASSHPGAQAFF.

The chain employs TRBV4-1 and TRBJ2-7, with 8 bases fitting TRBD2. The junction had 5 bases not matched to a gene; V was cut back by 2 bases and J by 2 bases. This CDR3 is built from 15 residues. The germline V gene encodes CDR1 MGHRA and CDR2 YSYEKL. CDR3 residues: CASSQILAGTYEQYF. The CDR3 region has the DNA TGCGCCAGCAGCCAAATTCTAGCGGGCACCTACGAGCAGTACTTC.

Points on this clone: At one end, the junction sequence differs from germline, possibly due to a read error. The genes are TRBV6-4 and TRBJ2-2; the D gene is possibly TRBD2 (5 bases). The V gene's germline CDR1 is MRHNA and CDR2 SNTAGT. The CDR3 runs 13 residues. The CDR3 spells CASSNSSTGELLF. The DNA of the CDR3 is TGTGCCAGCAGTAACTCCAGCACCGGGGAGCTGCTTTTT.

This clone is deemed medium-sized (0.01 to 0.1%). The gene calls are TRBV10-1 and TRBJ1-6; D call uncertain. V lost 7 bases and J lost 3, with 10 bases in between. This CDR3 has 14 residues. Germline lookup yields CDR1 WNHNN and CDR2 SYGVQD (reference sequence). The CDR3 DNA is TGCGCCAGCAATTACACCTACTATAATTCACCCCTCCACTTT. Amino acid sequence: CASNYTYYNSPLHF.